This T cell receptor beta chain was sequenced for a study of blood T cell repertoires in COVID-19. Clones were read by immunoSEQ multiplex PCR, and TCRdb kept only the in-frame ones, dropping some. The table shows fewer than 650,000 clones, with around 90% occurring only once. Patients from Seattle were sampled longitudinally, starting during active infection. The CDR3 has 15 residues. Per germline, CDR1 LGHNA and CDR2 YNFKEQ. V shed 4 bases and J 3 bases; nucleotides not matched to a gene: 3. Sequences were obtained from peripheral blood. The source is a woman aged 45-60 years with COVID-19, enrolled during active disease. The chain employs TRBV4-2 and TRBJ2-3, with 11 bases that match TRBD2. The CDR3 spells CASSLSGGATDTQYF. The CDR3 DNA sequence: TGTGCCAGCAGCCTTAGCGGGGGGGCGACAGATACGCAGTATTTT.